The 15 T cell receptor beta chains in this list originate from one sample, sequenced in a study of blood T cell repertoires in COVID-19. Here immunoSEQ multiplex PCR was the method, and the copy in TCRdb shows in-frame clones only, minus some. The repertoire consists of some 300,000 clones, with around nine tenths occurring once and the leading ten covering 1.3%. The material sequenced was peripheral blood. The receptors were gathered from a man in his sixties or seventies with acute or convalescent COVID-19.

Concerning this clone itself: Other nucleotide sequences from this sample produce the same CDR3. The chain combines TRBV5-1 with TRBJ2-1, with 9 bases lining up with TRBD2. Germline CDR1 SGHRS, CDR2 YFSETQ. The J segment lost 1 base and the V segment lost 0 bases, leaving 2 bases of the junction unmatched. The CDR3 extends over 16 amino acids. CDR3 in DNA: TGCGCCAGCAGCTTGGATCTAGCGGGATCCTACAATGAGCAGTTCTTC. This codes for CASSLDLAGSYNEQFF.

The chain links TRBV29-1 to TRBJ1-1, with TRBD1 matching 7 bases. Per germline, CDR1 SQVTM and CDR2 ANQGSEA. With V trimmed by 7 bases and J by 8 bases, 4 bases remained unmatched. This CDR3 comprises 10 residues. CDR3 nucleotides: TGCAGCGCAGGGGGACAGGAAGCTTTCTTT. Its protein is CSAGGQEAFF. The variable domain in full, with the rest retrieved from reference TRBV29-1 and TRBJ1-1, is SAVISQKPSRDICQRGTSLTIQCQVDSQVTMMFWYRQQPGQSLTLIATANQGSEATYESGFVIDKFPISRPNLTFSTLTVSNMSPEDSSIYLCSAGGQEAFFGQGTRLTVV.

This chain connects TRBV2 to TRBJ2-1, with D possibly matching TRBD2 (6 bases). V was pared by 5 bases and J by 0 bases, with 14 bases between. The CDR3 runs 16 residues. Germline V lookup: CDR1 SNHLY, CDR2 FYNNEI. Here the CDR3 DNA reads TGTGCCAGCAGTTCCCCGGAGGGCCGCTCCTACAATGAGCAGTTCTTC. Its protein is CASSSPEGRSYNEQFF.

The chain joins TRBV5-1 to TRBJ2-2, with TRBD2 matching 16 bases. The CDR3 length is 20 residues. CDR1 is SGHRS, CDR2 YFSETQ, per germline. J lost 1 base, V lost 1 base, and 7 bases had no gene match. CDR3 bases: TGCGCCAGCAGCTTGACGCCGGGACTAGCGGGGGGGCAGAACACCGGGGAGCTGTTTTTT. This translates into CASSLTPGLAGGQNTGELFF.

V usage is TRBV24-1 and J usage is TRBJ1-2; 7 positions match TRBD1. CDR1 is KGHDR and CDR2 is SFDVKD in the germline V gene. The CDR3 length is 14 residues. The V gene end was trimmed by 3 bases and the J gene end by 6 bases; junction bases not matched to a gene: 6. CDR3 residues: CATSDGTAADGYTF. The CDR3, as DNA: TGTGCCACCAGTGATGGGACAGCCGCCGATGGCTACACCTTC.

This clone was counted a few times. V usage is TRBV28 and J usage is TRBJ2-7; 7 nucleotides match TRBD1. There are 14 residues in the CDR3. Germline trimming cut 5 bases from V and 3 bases from J; bases unmatched to any gene: 7. Germline CDR1 is MDHEN and CDR2 is SYDVKM. The CDR3 coding sequence is TGTGCCAGCAGTACGACAGGGTACTTCTACGAGCAGTACTTC. This sequence encodes CASSTTGYFYEQYF.

The V and J genes are TRBV29-1 and TRBJ1-1; TRBD1 is a possible D gene (6 bases). The germline V and J ends were trimmed by 6 bases and 2 bases, with 16 bases remaining between them. The CDR3 covers 14 residues. Germline V gene data show CDR1 as SQVTM and CDR2 as ANQGSEA. This CDR3 is CSVVRTGYNTEAFF. The DNA of the CDR3 is TGCAGCGTAGTGCGCACAGGGTATAACACTGAAGCTTTCTTT.

This chain joins TRBV4-3 and TRBJ1-3; perhaps TRBD1 as D (6 bases). The CDR3 is 17 amino acids. Germline lookup yields CDR1 LGHNA and CDR2 YSLEER. V was trimmed by 0 bases and J by 3 bases, leaving 15 bases between them. CDR3 in amino acids: CASSQDLGRGLGNTIYF. The DNA of the CDR3 is TGCGCCAGCAGCCAAGACCTAGGCAGGGGTCTTGGAAACACCATATATTTT.

The V and J genes are TRBV11-2 and TRBJ2-7, with 7 bases identical to TRBD2. CDR3 length: 16 residues. The germline CDR1 and CDR2 sequences are SGHAT and FQNNGV. V lost 5 bases and J lost 3; bases outside the gene matches: 13. The CDR3: CASSPIAAGAIYEQYF. The CDR3 DNA follows: TGTGCCAGCAGCCCTATAGCGGCGGGAGCGATCTACGAGCAGTACTTC.

The CDR3 reads CSASATGGTEAFF. As DNA, the CDR3 is TGCAGTGCTAGTGCGACGGGGGGCACTGAAGCTTTCTTT. The J gene is TRBJ1-1, the V gene TRBV20-1; D possibly corresponds to TRBD1 (5 bases). CDR3 size: 13 residues. CDR1 DFQATT and CDR2 SNEGSKA come from the germline V gene (reference sequence). V shed 3 bases and J shed 4 bases, with 12 bases lying between them.

The V call is TRBV5-4, the J call TRBJ2-1; TRBD2 is a possible D gene (5 bases). The CDR3 has 16 amino acids. V was trimmed by 2 bases and J by 9 bases, leaving 21 bases between them. Per the germline V gene, CDR1 is SGHNT and CDR2 is YYREEE (reference sequence). CDR3 sequence: CASSLLRADGVGEQFF. CDR3 DNA: TGTGCCAGCAGCTTACTCCGAGCGGATGGGGTCGGTGAGCAGTTCTTC. The full variable domain, in which reference TRBV5-4 and TRBJ2-1 provide the parts outside the CDR3, is ETGVTQSPTHLIKTRGQQVTLRCSSQSGHNTVSWYQQALGQGPQFIFQYYREEENGRGNFPPRFSGLQFPNYSSELNVNALELDDSALYLCASSLLRADGVGEQFFGPGTRLTVL.

The chain recombines TRBV6-5 with TRBJ1-5; D is possibly TRBD1 (6 bases). Germline loops: CDR1 MNHEY, CDR2 SVGAGI. V gave up 2 bases and J gave up 3 bases, with 11 bases separating them. The CDR3 extends over 15 amino acids. The CDR3 loop reads CASSYGGQPNQPQHF. The CDR3 nucleotides read TGTGCCAGCAGTTACGGGGGCCAGCCCAATCAGCCCCAGCATTTT.

This rearrangement joins TRBV28 to TRBJ1-5, with a possible D match to TRBD1 (5 bases). CDR3 size: 15 residues. V dropped 1 base and J dropped 5 bases, with 12 bases sitting between them. Germline V lookup: CDR1 MDHEN, CDR2 SYDVKM. The CDR3 here is CASSLSRGWDQPQHF. The CDR3 DNA is TGTGCCAGCAGTTTATCGCGGGGCTGGGATCAGCCCCAGCATTTT.

This chain joins TRBV16 and TRBJ2-1; 12 bases match TRBD1. Losses at the gene ends were 0 bases for V and 8 bases for J; bases not matched to a gene: 2. Germline V gene sequence: CDR1 KGHSY, CDR2 FQNENV. The CDR3 has 15 amino acids. CDR3 DNA sequence: TGTGCCAGCAGCCAATCGGGACAGGGGGCCGATGAGCAGTTCTTC. Amino acids: CASSQSGQGADEQFF.

This clone came up once. The chain recombines TRBV7-9 with TRBJ2-3; D is perhaps TRBD2 (6 bases). CDR1 and CDR2 from the germline V gene are SEHNR and FQNEAQ (reference sequence). V gave up 2 bases and J gave up 3 bases, with 12 bases separating them. This CDR3 spans 15 amino acids. The CDR3 here is CASSLRSGFTDTQYF. The CDR3 nucleotides are TGTGCCAGCAGCTTAAGGAGCGGGTTTACAGATACGCAGTATTTT. The variable domain in full, completed from reference TRBV7-9 and TRBJ2-3, reads DTGVSQNPRHKITKRGQNVTFRCDPISEHNRLYWYRQTLGQGPEFLTYFQNEAQLEKSRLLSDRFSAERPKGSFSTLEIQRTEQGDSAMYLCASSLRSGFTDTQYFGPGTRLTVL.